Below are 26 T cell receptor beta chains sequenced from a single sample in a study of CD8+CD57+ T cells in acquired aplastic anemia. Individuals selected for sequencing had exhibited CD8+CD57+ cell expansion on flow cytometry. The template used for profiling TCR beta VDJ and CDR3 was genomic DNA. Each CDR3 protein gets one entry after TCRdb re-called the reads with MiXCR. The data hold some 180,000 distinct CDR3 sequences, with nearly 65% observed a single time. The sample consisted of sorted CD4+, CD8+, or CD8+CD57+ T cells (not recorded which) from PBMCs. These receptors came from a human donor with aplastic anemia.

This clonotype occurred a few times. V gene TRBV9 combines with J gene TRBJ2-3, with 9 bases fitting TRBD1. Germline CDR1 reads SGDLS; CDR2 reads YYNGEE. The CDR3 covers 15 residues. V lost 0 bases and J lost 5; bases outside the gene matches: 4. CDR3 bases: TGTGCCAGCAGCGTAGTGACAGGGGGTATAGATACGCAGTATTTT. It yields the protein CASSVVTGGIDTQYF.

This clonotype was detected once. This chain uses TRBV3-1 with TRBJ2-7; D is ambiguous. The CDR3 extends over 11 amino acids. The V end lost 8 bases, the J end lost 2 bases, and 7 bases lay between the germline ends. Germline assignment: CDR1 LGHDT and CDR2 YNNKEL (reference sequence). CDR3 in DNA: TGTGCCAGCGGCTATCCCTACGAGCAGTACTTC. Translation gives CASGYPYEQYF.

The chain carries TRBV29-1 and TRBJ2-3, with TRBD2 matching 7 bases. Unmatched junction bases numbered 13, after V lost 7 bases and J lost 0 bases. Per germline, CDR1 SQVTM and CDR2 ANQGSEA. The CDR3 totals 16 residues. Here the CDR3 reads CSGSKGGGGSTDTQYF. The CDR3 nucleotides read TGCAGCGGATCCAAGGGTGGCGGGGGTAGCACAGATACGCAGTATTTT.

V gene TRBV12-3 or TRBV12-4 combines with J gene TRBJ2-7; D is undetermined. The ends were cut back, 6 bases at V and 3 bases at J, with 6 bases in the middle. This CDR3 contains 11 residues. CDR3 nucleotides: TGTGCCAGCAGCATAGTCTACGAGCAGTACTTC. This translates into CASSIVYEQYF.

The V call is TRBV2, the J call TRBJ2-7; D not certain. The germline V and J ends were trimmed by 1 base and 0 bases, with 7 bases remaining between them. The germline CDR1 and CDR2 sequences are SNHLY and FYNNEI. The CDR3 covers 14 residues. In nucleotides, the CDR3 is TGTGCCAGCAGTGAAGACAGCAGCTCCTACGAGCAGTACTTC. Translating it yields CASSEDSSSYEQYF.

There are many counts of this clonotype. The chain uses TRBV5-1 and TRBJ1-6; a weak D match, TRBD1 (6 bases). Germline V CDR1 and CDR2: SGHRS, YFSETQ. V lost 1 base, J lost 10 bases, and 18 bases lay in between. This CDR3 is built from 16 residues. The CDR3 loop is CASSLPGQIDGSPLHF. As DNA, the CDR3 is TGCGCCAGCAGCTTGCCAGGACAGATTGATGGGTCACCCCTCCACTTT.

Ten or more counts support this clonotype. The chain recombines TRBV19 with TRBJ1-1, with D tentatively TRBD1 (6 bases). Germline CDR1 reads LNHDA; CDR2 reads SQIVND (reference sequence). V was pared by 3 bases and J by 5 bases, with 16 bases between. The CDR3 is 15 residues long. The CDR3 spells CASSIGTRGRTEAFF. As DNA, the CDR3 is TGTGCCAGTAGTATCGGTACCAGGGGCAGGACTGAAGCTTTCTTT. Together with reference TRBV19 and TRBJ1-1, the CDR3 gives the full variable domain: DGGITQSPKYLFRKEGQNVTLSCEQNLNHDAMYWYRQDPGQGLRLIYYSQIVNDFQKGDIAEGYSVSREKKESFPLTVTSAQKNPTAFYLCASSIGTRGRTEAFFGQGTRLTVV.

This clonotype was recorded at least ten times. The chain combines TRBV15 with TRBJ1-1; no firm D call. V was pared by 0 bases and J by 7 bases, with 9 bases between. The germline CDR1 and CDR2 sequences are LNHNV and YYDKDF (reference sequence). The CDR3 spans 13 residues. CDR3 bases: TGTGCCACCAGCAGAGAGGAAGGCAGTGAAGCTTTCTTT. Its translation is CATSREEGSEAFF.

The CDR3 region is CSAPCGLASTDTQYF. In DNA form, the CDR3 reads TGCAGTGCCCCCTGTGGACTAGCTAGCACAGATACGCAGTATTTT. The rearrangement uses TRBV20-1 and TRBJ2-3; 8 nucleotides line up with TRBD2. V was clipped by 6 bases and J by 0 bases; unmatched bases: 8. Germline lookup yields CDR1 DFQATT and CDR2 SNEGSKA (reference sequence). CDR3 length equals 15 residues.

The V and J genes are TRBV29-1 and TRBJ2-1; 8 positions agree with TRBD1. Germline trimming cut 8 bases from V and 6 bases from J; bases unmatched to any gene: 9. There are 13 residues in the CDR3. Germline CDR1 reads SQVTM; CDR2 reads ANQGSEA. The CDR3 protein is CSLIGGTGNEQFF. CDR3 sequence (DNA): TGCAGCTTAATAGGGGGGACAGGCAATGAGCAGTTCTTC.

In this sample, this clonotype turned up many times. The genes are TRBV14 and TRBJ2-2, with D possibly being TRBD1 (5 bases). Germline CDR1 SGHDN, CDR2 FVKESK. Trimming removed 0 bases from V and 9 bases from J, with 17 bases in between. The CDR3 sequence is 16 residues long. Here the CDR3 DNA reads TGTGCCAGCAGCCAAGATGTGACGAACAGGTTTAGGGAGCTGTTTTTT. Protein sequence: CASSQDVTNRFRELFF.

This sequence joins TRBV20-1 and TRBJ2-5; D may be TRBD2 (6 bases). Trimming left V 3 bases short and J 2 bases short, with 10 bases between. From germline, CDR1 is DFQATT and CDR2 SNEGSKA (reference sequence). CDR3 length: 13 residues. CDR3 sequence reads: CSASAGRQETQYF. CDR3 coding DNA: TGCAGTGCTAGTGCGGGACGACAAGAGACCCAGTACTTC.

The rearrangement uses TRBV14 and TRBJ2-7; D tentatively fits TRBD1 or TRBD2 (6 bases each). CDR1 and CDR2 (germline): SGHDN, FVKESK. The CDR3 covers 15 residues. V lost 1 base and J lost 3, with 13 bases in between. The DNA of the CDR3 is TGTGCCAGCAGCCAAGGGTGGCGGGACAACTACGAGCAGTACTTC. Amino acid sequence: CASSQGWRDNYEQYF.

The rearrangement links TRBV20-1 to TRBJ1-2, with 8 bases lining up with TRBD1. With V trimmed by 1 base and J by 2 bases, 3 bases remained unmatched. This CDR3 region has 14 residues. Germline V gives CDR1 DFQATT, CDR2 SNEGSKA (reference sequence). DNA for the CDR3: TGCAGTGCTAGAGGGACAGGGTCCAACTATGGCTACACCTTC. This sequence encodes CSARGTGSNYGYTF.

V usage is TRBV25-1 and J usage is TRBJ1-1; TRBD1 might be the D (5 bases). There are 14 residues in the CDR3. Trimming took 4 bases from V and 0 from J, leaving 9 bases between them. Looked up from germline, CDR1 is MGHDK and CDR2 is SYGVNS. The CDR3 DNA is TGTGCCAGCAGTGCAGGGATTATGAACACTGAAGCTTTCTTT. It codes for CASSAGIMNTEAFF.

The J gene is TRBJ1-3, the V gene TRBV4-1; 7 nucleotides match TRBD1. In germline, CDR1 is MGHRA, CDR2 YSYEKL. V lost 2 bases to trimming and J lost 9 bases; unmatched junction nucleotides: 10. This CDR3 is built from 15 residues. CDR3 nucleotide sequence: TGCGCCAGCAGCCAACCCGGGACAGAGAGACGCACCATATATTTT. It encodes CASSQPGTERRTIYF.

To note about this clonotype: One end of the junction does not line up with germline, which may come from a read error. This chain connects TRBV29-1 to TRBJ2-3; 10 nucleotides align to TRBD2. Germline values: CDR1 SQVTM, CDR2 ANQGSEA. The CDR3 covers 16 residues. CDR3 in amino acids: CSATGGASGSTDTQYF. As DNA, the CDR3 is TGCAGCGCAACAGGGGGAGCTAGCGGGAGCACAGATACACAGTATTTT.

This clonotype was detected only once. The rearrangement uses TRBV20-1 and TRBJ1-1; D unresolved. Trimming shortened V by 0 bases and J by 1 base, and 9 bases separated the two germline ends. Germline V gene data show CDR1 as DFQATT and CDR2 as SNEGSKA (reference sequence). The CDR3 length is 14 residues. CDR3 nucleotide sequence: TGCAGTGCTAGAGATCCCGTCCCGAACACTGAAGCTTTCTTT. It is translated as CSARDPVPNTEAFF.

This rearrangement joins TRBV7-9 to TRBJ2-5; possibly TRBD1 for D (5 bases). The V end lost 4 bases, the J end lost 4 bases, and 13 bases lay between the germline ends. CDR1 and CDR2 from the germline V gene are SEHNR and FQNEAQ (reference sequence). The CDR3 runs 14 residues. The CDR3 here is CASSYTQGRETQYF. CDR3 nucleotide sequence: TGTGCCAGCAGCTACACCCAGGGTAGAGAGACCCAGTACTTC. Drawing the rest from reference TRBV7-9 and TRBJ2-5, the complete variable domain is DTGVSQNPRHKITKRGQNVTFRCDPISEHNRLYWYRQTLGQGPEFLTYFQNEAQLEKSRLLSDRFSAERPKGSFSTLEIQRTEQGDSAMYLCASSYTQGRETQYFGPGTRLLVL.

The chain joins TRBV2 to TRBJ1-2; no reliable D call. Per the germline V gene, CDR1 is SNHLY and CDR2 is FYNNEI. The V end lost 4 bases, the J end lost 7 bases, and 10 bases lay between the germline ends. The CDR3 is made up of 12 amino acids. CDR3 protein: CASSVEGGGYTF. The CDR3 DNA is TGTGCCAGCAGTGTTGAAGGAGGTGGCTACACCTTC. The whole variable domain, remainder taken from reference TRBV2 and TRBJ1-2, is EPEVTQTPSHQVTQMGQEVILRCVPISNHLYFYWYRQILGQKVEFLVSFYNNEISEKSEIFDDQFSVERPDGSNFTLKIRSTKLEDSAMYFCASSVEGGGYTFGSGTRLTVV.

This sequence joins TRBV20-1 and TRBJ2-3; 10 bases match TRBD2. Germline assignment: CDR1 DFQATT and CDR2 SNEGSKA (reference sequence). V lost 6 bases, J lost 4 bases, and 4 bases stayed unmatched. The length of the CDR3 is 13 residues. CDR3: CSAKRGGADTQYF. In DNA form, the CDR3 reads TGCAGTGCCAAGCGGGGGGGTGCAGATACGCAGTATTTT.

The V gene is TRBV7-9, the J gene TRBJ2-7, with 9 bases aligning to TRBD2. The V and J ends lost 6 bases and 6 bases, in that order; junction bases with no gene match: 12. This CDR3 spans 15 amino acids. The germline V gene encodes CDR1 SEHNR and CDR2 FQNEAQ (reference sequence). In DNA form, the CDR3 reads TGTGCCAGCAGTCGTACCACGGGACTAGCTATCGAGCAGTACTTC. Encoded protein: CASSRTTGLAIEQYF.

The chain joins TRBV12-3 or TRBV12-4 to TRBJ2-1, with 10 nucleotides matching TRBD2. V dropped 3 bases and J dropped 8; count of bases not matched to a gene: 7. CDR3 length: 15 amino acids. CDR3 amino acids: CASSLRTSGRHEQFF. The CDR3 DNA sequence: TGTGCCAGCAGTTTGAGGACTAGCGGACGACATGAGCAGTTCTTC.

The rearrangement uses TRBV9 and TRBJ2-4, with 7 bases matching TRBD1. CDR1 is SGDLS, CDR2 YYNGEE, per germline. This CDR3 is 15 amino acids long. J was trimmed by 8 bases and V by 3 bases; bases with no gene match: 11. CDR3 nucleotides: TGTGCCAGCAGCGAAGAAGCGACAGGGACGGACATTCAGTACTTC. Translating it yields CASSEEATGTDIQYF.

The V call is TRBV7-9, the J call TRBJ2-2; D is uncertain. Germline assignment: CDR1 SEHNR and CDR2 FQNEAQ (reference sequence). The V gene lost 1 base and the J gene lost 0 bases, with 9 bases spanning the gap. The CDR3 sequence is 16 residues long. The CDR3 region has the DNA TGTGCCAGCAGCTTAGGCCCGGGCCCGAACACCGGGGAGCTGTTTTTT. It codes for CASSLGPGPNTGELFF.

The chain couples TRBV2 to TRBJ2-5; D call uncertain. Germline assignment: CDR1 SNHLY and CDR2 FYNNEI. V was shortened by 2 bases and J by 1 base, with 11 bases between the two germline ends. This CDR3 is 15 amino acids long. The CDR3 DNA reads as TGTGCCAGCAGTGAAAGTCGGCACAGCCAAGAGACCCAGTACTTC. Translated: CASSESRHSQETQYF.